The clone carrying this TCR beta chain was detected only once. Antigen unknown. Germline-derived CDR1 and CDR2 are MGHRA and YSYEKL. The CDR3 consists of 15 residues. V shed 6 bases and J 5 bases; nucleotides not matched to a gene: 9. Time point: peripheral blood 6 weeks after treatment start. Synthetic TCR analog templates were spiked into all PCRs individually. The method was immunoSEQ multiplex PCR; TCRdb's version includes in-frame clones alone and lacks a portion of them. The sample has around 120,000 clones; approximately 90% are singletons. The sample is drawn from a study of PD-L1 blockade in urothelial cancer. Whole-study findings and limits: At 3 weeks on treatment, tumor-associated clones expanded more with durable benefit.

Material: PBMCs, obtained around atezolizumab (anti-PD-L1) treatment. This rearrangement joins TRBV4-1 to TRBJ2-7, with TRBD2 matching over 11 bases. This clonotype originated in a man aged 55 to 70 with urothelial cancer. CDR3 nucleotide sequence: TGCGCCAGCAGGCCGAAGTTAGCGGGAGGGGACGAGCAGTACTTC. This sequence encodes CASRPKLAGGDEQYF.